This TCR beta chain was sequenced for a study of blood T cell repertoires in COVID-19. At the level of the study: The United States, Italy and Spain supplied acute and convalescent COVID-19 samples.

Using immunoSEQ multiplex PCR, the repertoire was profiled, and TCRdb retains in-frame clones only, with some absent. The table lists 350,000 to 400,000 clones, around 90% of them singletons. The V and J ends lost 7 bases and 0 bases respectively, with 9 bases between them. The CDR3 has 13 residues. Germline values: CDR1 ENHRY, CDR2 SYGVKD. All enrollees were about 18 to 100 years old and from 24 US areas. Participants reported their clinical history, and cohort assignment relied on those reports. Material: PBMCs or T cells enriched from blood (not recorded which). The chain uses TRBV10-3 and TRBJ1-1; D is perhaps TRBD1 (5 bases). The sequence came from a woman aged 18-29 years who had recovered from COVID-19. The CDR3, as DNA: TGTGCCATCACCCCGACAGTGAACACTGAAGCTTTCTTT. The encoded protein is CAITPTVNTEAFF.